This T cell receptor beta chain comes out of a study of OX40 agonist ivuxolimab in advanced cancers. This clone appeared a single time. The CDR3 has 11 amino acids. Per germline, CDR1 MNHNS and CDR2 SASEGT. V shed 6 bases and J shed 4 bases, with 7 bases lying between them. The data were produced by immunoSEQ multiplex PCR, yet TCRdb's version contains in-frame clones alone and is incomplete. Counted here are about 21,000 clones, 70% to 90% occurring once; the ten biggest clones make up 15% to 20%. The J gene is TRBJ2-7, the V gene TRBV6-1, with D uncertain. Sequencing used CD4+ or CD8+ T cells sorted from blood, obtained in a trial of the OX40 agonist ivuxolimab. This sequence was found in an adult with an advanced solid tumor such as melanoma, head and neck, liver or kidney cancer. CDR3 coding DNA: TGTGCCAGCAGAGTAGGGTACGAGCAGTACTTC. Residues: CASRVGYEQYF.